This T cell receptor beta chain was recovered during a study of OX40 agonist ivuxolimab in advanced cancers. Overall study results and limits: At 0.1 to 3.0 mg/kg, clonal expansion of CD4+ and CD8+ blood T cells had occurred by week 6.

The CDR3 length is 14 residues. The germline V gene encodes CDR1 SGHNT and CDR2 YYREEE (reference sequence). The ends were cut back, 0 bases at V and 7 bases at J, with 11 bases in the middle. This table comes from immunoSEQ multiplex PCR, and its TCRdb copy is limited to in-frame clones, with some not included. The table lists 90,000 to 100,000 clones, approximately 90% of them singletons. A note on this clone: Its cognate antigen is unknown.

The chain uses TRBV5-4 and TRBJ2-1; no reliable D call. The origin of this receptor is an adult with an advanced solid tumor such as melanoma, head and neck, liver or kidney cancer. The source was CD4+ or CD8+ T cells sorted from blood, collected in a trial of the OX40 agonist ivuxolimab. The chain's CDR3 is CASSLAVVGNEQFF. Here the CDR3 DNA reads TGTGCCAGCAGCTTGGCCGTGGTGGGGAATGAGCAGTTCTTC.